A selection of T cell receptor beta chains follows, all from one sample in a study of T cells in Graves' hyperthyroidism and ophthalmopathy. One entry per CDR3 protein, called by TCRdb with MiXCR from the multiplex PCR reads. This sample has about 380,000 distinct CDR3 sequences, with under 20% found just once. Sequences were obtained from blood. These receptor sequences come from a man younger than 35 with Graves' ophthalmopathy. Both conserved end residues are trimmed from each CDR3. Each record gives: J gene, V gene, CDR3 protein.

J gene: TRBJ2-2; V gene: TRBV5-1; CDR3 protein: ASSPGTTGELF
J gene: TRBJ2-5; V gene: TRBV7-8; CDR3 protein: ASSLVEYQETQY
J gene: TRBJ2-7; V gene: TRBV5-6; CDR3 protein: ASSLDRTGEQY
J gene: TRBJ1-2; V gene: TRBV12-3/TRBV12-4; CDR3 protein: ASSPPGLSYGYT
J gene: TRBJ1-1; V gene: TRBV5-1; CDR3 protein: ASSFGRGLNTEAF
J gene: TRBJ2-3; V gene: TRBV7-3; CDR3 protein: ASSKSGGPTDTQY
J gene: TRBJ2-1; V gene: TRBV5-1; CDR3 protein: ASSWGVLNEQF
J gene: TRBJ2-7; V gene: TRBV3-1; CDR3 protein: ASSQALSGNEQY
J gene: TRBJ2-7; V gene: TRBV7-3; CDR3 protein: ASSPTPRLQGNYEQY
J gene: TRBJ1-5; V gene: TRBV20-1; CDR3 protein: SASQGNGQPQH
J gene: TRBJ2-3; V gene: TRBV9; CDR3 protein: ASSHQVPSMVAGSTDTQY
J gene: TRBJ1-5; V gene: TRBV5-1; CDR3 protein: ASSPDTNQPQH
J gene: TRBJ2-1; V gene: TRBV9; CDR3 protein: ASSVGLAGGYNEQF
J gene: TRBJ1-2; V gene: TRBV10-3; CDR3 protein: AISGAGDYGYT
J gene: TRBJ2-2; V gene: TRBV7-3; CDR3 protein: ASSPSSGANTGELF
J gene: TRBJ2-7; V gene: TRBV7-9; CDR3 protein: ASSQTTVAYEQY